Listed here are 7 T cell receptor beta chains from one sample, sequenced in a study of blood T cell repertoires in COVID-19. Sequencing used immunoSEQ multiplex PCR; TCRdb keeps in-frame clones, though not all of them. The repertoire holds approximately 90,000 clones, with 80% to 90% as singletons. The sequenced material came from peripheral blood. These receptors originate from a woman aged 80 or over with acute or convalescent COVID-19.

The gene calls are TRBV7-8 and TRBJ2-2, with D perhaps TRBD1 (6 bases). The CDR3 covers 15 residues. Germline CDR1 SGHVS, CDR2 FQNEAQ. V was shortened by 1 base and J by 4 bases, with 10 bases between the two germline ends. The CDR3 nucleotides are TGTGCCAGCAGCTTAGATGGACAGTCCACCGGGGAGCTGTTTTTT. Its translation is CASSLDGQSTGELFF.

This clone has only one observation. The chain combines TRBV3-1 (or the pseudogene TRBV3-2) with TRBJ1-2; tentatively, D is TRBD1 (6 bases). Germline V CDR1 and CDR2: LGHDT, YNNKEL (reference sequence). Trimming left V 4 bases short and J 2 bases short, with 14 bases between. This CDR3 is built from 15 residues. The DNA for the CDR3 is TGTGCCAGCAGCCCGCTACGGGACACCAACTATGGCTACACCTTC. It codes for CASSPLRDTNYGYTF.

V gene TRBV11-2 combines with J gene TRBJ2-1, with 9 bases that match TRBD2. This CDR3 region has 17 residues. In germline, CDR1 is SGHAT, CDR2 FQNNGV. J lost 4 bases, V lost 7 bases, and 14 bases had no gene match. The CDR3 sequence: CASILGAGGPSYNEQFF. CDR3 nucleotides: TGTGCCAGCATCCTAGGGGCGGGAGGGCCATCTTACAATGAGCAGTTCTTC.

V is TRBV28 and J is TRBJ2-1; D remains unclear. CDR3 length equals 16 residues. Germline CDR1 is MDHEN and CDR2 is SYDVKM. Trimming cost V 4 bases and J 7 bases, with 20 bases left between them. In DNA, the CDR3 is TGTGCCAGCAGTTCCCCCAACCGAGAACCACAGAATGAGCAGTTCTTC. Translated: CASSSPNREPQNEQFF.

The genes are TRBV6-1 and TRBJ2-5; 7 bases are shared with TRBD2. After removal of 2 bases from V and 3 bases from J, the junction contained 9 bases not matched to a gene. The germline V gene encodes CDR1 MNHNS and CDR2 SASEGT. The CDR3 sequence is 16 residues long. CDR3 region: CASSETAGLTKETQYF. CDR3 nucleotide sequence: TGTGCCAGCAGTGAAACGGCGGGACTAACGAAAGAGACCCAGTACTTC.

This clone has more than one count but fewer than ten. This chain connects TRBV12-3 or TRBV12-4 to TRBJ1-1, with D possibly matching TRBD1 (6 bases). The CDR3 loop spans 13 amino acids. The germline V and J ends were trimmed by 6 bases and 1 base, with 9 bases remaining between them. In DNA form, the CDR3 reads TGTGCCAGCAGGGGCAGGGGGAACACTGAAGCTTTCTTT. It codes for CASRGRGNTEAFF.

The chain joins TRBV7-9 to TRBJ2-5; the match to TRBD1 covers 8 bases. The CDR3 loop spans 15 amino acids. Looked up from germline, CDR1 is SEHNR and CDR2 is FQNEAQ (reference sequence). With V trimmed by 1 base and J by 2 bases, 3 bases remained unmatched. CDR3 in amino acids: CASSLERTGQETQYF. CDR3 coding DNA: TGTGCCAGCAGCTTAGAGCGGACAGGGCAAGAGACCCAGTACTTC.